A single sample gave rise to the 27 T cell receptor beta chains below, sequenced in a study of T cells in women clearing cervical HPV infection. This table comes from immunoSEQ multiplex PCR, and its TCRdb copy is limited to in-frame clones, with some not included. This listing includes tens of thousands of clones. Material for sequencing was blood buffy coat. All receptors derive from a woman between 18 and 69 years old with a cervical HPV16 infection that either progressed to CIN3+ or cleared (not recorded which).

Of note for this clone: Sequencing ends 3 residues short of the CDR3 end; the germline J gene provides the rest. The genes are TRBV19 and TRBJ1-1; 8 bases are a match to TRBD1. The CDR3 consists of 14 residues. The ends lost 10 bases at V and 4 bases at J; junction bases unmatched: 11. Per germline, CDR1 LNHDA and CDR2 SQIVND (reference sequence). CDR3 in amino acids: CAISRQGSSTEAFF. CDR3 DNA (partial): TGTGCCATCTCTCGACAGGGGTCCTCCACTGAA.

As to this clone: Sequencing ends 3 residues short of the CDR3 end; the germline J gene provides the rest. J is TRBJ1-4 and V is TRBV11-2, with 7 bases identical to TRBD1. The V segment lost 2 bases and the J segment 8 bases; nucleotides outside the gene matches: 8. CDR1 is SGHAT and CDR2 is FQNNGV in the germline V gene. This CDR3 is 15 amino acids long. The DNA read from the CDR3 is TGTGCCAGCAGCTTATCCCACAGGGGCATAGAAAAA. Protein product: CASSLSHRGIEK. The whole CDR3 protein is CASSLSHRGIEKLFF.

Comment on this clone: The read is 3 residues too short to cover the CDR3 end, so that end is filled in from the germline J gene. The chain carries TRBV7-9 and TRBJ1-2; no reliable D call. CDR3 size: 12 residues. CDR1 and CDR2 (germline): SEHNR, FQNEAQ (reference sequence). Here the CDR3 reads CASSSTFHDYTF. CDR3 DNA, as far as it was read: TGTGCCAGCAGTAGTACTTTCCACGAC.

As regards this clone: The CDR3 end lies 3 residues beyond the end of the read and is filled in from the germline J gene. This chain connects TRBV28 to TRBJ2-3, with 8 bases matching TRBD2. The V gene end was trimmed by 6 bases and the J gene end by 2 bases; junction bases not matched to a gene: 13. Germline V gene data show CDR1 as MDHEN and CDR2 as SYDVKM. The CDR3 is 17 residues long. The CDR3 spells CASRAPLLAEYTDTQYF. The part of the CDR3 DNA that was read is TGTGCCAGCAGGGCTCCGTTACTAGCGGAGTACACAGATACG.

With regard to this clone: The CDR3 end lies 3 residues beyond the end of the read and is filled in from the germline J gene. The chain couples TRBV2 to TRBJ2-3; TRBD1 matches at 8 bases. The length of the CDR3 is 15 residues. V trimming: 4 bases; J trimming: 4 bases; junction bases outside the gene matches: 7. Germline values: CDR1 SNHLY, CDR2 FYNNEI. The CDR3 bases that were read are TGTGCCAGCAGTGTGAGGGGACAGGTTGCAGATACG. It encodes CASSVRGQVADT. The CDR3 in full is CASSVRGQVADTQYF.

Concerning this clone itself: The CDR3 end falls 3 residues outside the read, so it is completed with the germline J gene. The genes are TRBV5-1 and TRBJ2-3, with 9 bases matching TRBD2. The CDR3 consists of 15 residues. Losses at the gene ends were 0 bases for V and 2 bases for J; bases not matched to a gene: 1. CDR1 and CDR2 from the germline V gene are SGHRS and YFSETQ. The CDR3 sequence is CASSLERGATDTQYF. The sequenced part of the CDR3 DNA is TGCGCCAGCAGCTTGGAGCGGGGGGCCACAGATACG.

CDR3 loop: CASSERDYGYTF. The part of the CDR3 DNA that was read is TGTGCCAGCAGTGAAAGGGACTATGGC. The chain carries TRBV2 and TRBJ1-2; no clear D gene. The read falls 3 residues short of the CDR3 end, and the missing part is taken from the germline J gene. V was cut by 2 bases and J by 3 bases, with 4 bases left in between. The germline CDR1 and CDR2 sequences are SNHLY and FYNNEI. The CDR3 contains 12 residues.

CDR3 sequence reads: CASSLGQEGFGYTF. The sequenced CDR3 bases are TGCGCCAGCAGCTTGGGTCAGGAGGGGTTTGGC. This chain links TRBV5-1 with TRBJ1-2; a weak D match, TRBD1 (5 bases). The read ends 3 residues shy of where the CDR3 ends; the end is completed using the germline J gene. There are 14 residues in the CDR3. Deletions cut 0 bases from V and 7 bases from J, with 13 bases between. CDR1 SGHRS and CDR2 YFSETQ come from the germline V gene.

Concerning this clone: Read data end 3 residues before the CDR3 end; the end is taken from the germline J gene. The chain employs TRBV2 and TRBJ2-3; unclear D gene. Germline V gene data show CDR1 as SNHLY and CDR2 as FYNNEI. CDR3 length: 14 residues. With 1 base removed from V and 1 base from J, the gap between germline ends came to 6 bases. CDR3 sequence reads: CASSEGQRTDTQYF. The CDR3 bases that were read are TGTGCCAGCAGTGAAGGACAACGCACAGATACG.

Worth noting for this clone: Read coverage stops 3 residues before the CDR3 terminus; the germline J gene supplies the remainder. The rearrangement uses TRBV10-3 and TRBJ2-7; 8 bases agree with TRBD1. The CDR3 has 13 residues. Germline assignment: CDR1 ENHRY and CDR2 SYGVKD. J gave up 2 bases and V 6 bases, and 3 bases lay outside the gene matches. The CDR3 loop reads CAISRQGPYEQYF. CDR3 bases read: TGTGCCATCAGCCGACAGGGGCCCTACGAG.

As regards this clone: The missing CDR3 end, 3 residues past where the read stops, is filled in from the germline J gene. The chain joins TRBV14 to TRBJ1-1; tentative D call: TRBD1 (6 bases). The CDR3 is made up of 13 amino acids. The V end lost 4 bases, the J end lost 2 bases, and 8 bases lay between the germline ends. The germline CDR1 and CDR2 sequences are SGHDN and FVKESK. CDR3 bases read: TGTGCCAGCAGCCCGGGACAAAACACTGAA. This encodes CASSPGQNTE. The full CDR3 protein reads CASSPGQNTEAFF. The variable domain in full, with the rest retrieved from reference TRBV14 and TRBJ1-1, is EAGVTQFPSHSVIEKGQTVTLRCDPISGHDNLYWYRRVMGKEIKFLLHFVKESKQDESGMPNNRFLAERTGGTYSTLKVQPAELEDSGVYFCASSPGQNTEAFFGQGTRLTVV.

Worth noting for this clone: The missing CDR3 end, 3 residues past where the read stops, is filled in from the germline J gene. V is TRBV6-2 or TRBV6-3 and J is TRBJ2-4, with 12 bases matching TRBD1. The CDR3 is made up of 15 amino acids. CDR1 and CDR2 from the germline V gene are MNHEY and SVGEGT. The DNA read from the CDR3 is TGTGCCAGCAGTTATGGGGGACAGGGGGCTCGTGGT. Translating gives CASSYGGQGARG. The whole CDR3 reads CASSYGGQGARGQYF.

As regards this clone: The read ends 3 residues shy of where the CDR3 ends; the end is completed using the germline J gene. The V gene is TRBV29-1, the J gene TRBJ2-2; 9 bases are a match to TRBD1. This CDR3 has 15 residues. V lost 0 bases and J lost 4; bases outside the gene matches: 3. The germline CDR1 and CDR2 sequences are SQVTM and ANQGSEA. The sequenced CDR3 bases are TGCAGCGTTGAAGAACAGGGGGCGGGCACCGGGGAG. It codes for CSVEEQGAGTGE. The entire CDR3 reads CSVEEQGAGTGELFF.

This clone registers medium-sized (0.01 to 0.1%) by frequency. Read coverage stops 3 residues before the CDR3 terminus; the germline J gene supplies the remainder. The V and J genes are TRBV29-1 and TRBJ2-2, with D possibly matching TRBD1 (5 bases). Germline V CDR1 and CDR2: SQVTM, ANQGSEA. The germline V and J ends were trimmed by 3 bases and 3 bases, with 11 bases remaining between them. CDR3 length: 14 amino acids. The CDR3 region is CSVEGREHTGELFF. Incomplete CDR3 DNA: TGCAGCGTTGAGGGCAGGGAACACACCGGGGAG.

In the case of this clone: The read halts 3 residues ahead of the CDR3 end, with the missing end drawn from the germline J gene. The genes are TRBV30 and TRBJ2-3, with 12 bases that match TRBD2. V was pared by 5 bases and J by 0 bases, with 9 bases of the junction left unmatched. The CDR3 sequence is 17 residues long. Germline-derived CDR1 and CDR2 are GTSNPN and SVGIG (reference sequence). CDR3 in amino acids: CAWLTSGGETSTDTQYF. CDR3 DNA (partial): TGTGCCTGGCTGACTAGCGGGGGAGAAACTAGCACAGATACG.

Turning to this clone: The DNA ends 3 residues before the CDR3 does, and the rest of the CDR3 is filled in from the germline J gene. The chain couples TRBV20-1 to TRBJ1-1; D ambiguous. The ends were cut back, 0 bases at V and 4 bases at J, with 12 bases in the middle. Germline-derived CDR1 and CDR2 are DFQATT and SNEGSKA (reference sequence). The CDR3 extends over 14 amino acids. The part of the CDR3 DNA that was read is TGCAGTGCTAGAGATCTTCGGGGTGGCACTGAA. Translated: CSARDLRGGTE. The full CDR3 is CSARDLRGGTEAFF.

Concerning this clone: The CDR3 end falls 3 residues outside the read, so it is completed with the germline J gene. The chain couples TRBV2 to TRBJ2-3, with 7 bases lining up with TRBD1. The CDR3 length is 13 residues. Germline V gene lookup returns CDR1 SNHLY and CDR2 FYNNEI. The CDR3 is CASSDRVGETQYF. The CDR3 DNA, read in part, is TGTGCCAGCAGCGACAGGGTCGGGGAGACG. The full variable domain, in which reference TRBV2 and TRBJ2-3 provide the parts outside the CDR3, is EPEVTQTPSHQVTQMGQEVILRCVPISNHLYFYWYRQILGQKVEFLVSFYNNEISEKSEIFDDQFSVERPDGSNFTLKIRSTKLEDSAMYFCASSDRVGETQYFGPGTRLTVL.

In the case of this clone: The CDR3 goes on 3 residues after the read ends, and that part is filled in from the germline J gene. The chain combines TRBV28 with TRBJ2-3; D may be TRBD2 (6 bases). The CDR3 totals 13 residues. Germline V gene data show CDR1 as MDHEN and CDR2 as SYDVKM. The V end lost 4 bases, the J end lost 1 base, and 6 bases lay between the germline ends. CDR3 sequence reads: CASSSGGTDTQYF. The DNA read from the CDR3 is TGTGCCAGCAGTTCGGGGGGCACAGATACG.

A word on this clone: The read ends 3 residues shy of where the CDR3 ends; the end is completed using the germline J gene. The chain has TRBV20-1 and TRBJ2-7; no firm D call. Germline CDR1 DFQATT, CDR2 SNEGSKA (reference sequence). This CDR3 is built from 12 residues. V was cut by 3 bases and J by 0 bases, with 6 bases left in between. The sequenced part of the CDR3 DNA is TGCAGTGCTAGCGGTGCCTCCTACGAG. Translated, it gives CSASGASYE. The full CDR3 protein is CSASGASYEQYF.

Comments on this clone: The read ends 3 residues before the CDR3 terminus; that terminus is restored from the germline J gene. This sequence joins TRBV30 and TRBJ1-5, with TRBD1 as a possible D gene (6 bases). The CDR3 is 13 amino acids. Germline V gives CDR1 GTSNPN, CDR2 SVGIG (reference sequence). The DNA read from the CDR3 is TGTGCCTGGTCCCGGCAGGGGAATCGTCCC. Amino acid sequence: CAWSRQGNRP. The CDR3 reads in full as CAWSRQGNRPQHF.

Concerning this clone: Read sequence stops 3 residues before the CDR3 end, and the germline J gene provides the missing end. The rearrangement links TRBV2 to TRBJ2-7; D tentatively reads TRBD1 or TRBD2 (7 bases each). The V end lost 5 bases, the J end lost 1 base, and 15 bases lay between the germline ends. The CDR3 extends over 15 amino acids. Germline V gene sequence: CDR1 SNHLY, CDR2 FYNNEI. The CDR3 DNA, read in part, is TGTGCCAGCAGTTCGACAGGGAGGGGTTCCTACGAG. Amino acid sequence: CASSSTGRGSYE. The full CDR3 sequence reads CASSSTGRGSYEQYF.

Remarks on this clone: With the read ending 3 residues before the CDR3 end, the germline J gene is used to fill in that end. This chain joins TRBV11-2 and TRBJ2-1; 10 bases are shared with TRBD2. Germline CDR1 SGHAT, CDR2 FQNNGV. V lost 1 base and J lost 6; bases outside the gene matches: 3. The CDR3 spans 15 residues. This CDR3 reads CASSLVSGRINEQFF. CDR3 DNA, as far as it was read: TGTGCCAGCAGCTTAGTTAGCGGGAGGATCAATGAG.

CDR3 region: CASSLRTGELFF. The CDR3 bases that were read are TGTGCCAGCAGCTTGAGGACCGGGGAG. This chain connects TRBV7-3 to TRBJ2-2; D unresolved. The read falls 3 residues short of the CDR3 end, and the missing part is taken from the germline J gene. Germline V gene data show CDR1 as SGHTA and CDR2 as FQGTGA. This CDR3 is built from 12 residues. Trimming shortened V by 3 bases and J by 5 bases, and 4 bases separated the two germline ends.

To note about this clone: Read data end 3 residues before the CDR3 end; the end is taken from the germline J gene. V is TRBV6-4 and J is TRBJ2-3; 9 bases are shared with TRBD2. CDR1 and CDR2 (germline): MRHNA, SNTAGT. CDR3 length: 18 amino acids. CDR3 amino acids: CASSDSRSFAGGLETQYF. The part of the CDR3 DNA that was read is TGTGCCAGCAGTGACTCGAGGTCATTTGCGGGAGGGTTGGAGACG.

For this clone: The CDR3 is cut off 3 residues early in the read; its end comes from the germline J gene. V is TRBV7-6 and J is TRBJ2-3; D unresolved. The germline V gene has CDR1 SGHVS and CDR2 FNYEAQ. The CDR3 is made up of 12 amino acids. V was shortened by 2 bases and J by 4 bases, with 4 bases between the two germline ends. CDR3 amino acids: CASSLLADTQYF. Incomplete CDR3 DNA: TGTGCCAGCAGCTTACTCGCAGATACG.

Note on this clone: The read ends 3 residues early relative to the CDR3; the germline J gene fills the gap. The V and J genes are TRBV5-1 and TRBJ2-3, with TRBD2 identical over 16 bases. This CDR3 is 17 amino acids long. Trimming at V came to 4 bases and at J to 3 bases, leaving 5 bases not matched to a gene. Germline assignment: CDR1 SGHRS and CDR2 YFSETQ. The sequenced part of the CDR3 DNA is TGCGCCAGCAGCGGGACTAGCGGGGGGGCGCTAACAGATACG. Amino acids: CASSGTSGGALTDT. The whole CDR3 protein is CASSGTSGGALTDTQYF.

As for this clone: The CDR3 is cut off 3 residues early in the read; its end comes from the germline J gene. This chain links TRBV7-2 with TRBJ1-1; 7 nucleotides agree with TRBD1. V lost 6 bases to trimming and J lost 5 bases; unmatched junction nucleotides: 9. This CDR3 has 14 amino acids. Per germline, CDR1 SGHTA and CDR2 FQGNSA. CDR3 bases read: TGTGCCAGCAGACAAGACAGGGCGGGTACTGAA. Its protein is CASRQDRAGTE. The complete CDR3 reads CASRQDRAGTEAFF.